The present entry profiles one T cell receptor beta chain with its context. No antigen is known for it. Clones were read by immunoSEQ multiplex PCR, and TCRdb kept only the in-frame ones, dropping some. The repertoire has 25,000 to 35,000 clones, about 80% of them found once; the top ten carry less than 20%. The data derive from a study of PD-1 blockade in classical Hodgkin lymphoma. Background on the study: Patients had nivolumab dosed at 3 mg/kg, delivered intravenously every 2 weeks.

Study-level results: Nothing has yet pinned down what causes the repertoire differences, possibly disease activity or prior therapy. Relapsed/refractory patients reportedly had the lowest baseline TCR diversity, below newly diagnosed patients, who were below healthy donors. Newly diagnosed patients and complete responders had comparable diversity at baseline.

As for time point: cycle 4 day 1 (C4D1), after about 6 weeks of nivolumab. Brentuximab vedotin exposure varied among the patients, all of whom had relapsed after autologous stem cell transplantation. The germline CDR1 and CDR2 sequences are MNHEY and SVGAGI. V lost 6 bases and J 8 bases, leaving 13 bases between the germline ends. The CDR3 runs to 12 residues. The sequenced sample was peripheral blood mononuclear cells (PBMCs), obtained before the fourth cycle of nivolumab. The clonotype originates from a human donor with classical Hodgkin lymphoma. The J gene is TRBJ1-1, the V gene TRBV6-5, with D possibly matching TRBD1 (6 bases). The CDR3 region has the DNA TGTGCCAGCAGCCGCCGGGGGCAGGAAGCTTTCTTT. It encodes CASSRRGQEAFF.